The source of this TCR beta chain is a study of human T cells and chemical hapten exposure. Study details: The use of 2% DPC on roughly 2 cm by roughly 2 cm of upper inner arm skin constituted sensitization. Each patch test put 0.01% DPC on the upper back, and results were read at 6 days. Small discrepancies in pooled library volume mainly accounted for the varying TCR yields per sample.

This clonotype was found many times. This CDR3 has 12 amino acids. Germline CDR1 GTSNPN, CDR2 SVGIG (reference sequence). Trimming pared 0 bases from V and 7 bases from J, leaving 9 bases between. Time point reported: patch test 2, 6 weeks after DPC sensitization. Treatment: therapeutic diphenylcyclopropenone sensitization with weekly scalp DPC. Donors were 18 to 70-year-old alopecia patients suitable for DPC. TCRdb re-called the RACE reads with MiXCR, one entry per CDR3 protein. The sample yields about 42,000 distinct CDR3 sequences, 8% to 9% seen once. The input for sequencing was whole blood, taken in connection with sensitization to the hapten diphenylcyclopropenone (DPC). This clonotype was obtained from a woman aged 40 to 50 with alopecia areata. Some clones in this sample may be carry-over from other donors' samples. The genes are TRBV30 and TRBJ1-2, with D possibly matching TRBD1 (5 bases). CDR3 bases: TGTGCCTGGAGTGTACTTGGGGGTGGCTACACCTTC. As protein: CAWSVLGGGYTF. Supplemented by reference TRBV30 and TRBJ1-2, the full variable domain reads SQTIHQWPATLVQPVGSPLSLECTVEGTSNPNLYWYRQAAGRGLQLLFYSVGIGQISSEVPQNLSASRPQDRQFILSSKKLLLSDSGFYLCAWSVLGGGYTFGSGTRLTVV.